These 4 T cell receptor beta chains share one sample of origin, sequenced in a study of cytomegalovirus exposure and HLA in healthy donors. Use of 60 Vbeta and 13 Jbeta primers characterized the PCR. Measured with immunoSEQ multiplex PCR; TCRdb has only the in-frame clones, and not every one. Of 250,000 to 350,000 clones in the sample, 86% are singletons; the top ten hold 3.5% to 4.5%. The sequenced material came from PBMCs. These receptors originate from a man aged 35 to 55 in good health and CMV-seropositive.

The CDR3: CASSFTGGRETQYF. The CDR3 nucleotides are TGTGCCAGCAGCTTTACAGGGGGCAGGGAGACCCAGTACTTC. The chain joins TRBV7-9 to TRBJ2-5; 9 nucleotides align to TRBD1. The CDR3 runs to 14 residues. Germline CDR1 and CDR2: SEHNR and FQNEAQ (reference sequence). The ends lost 3 bases at V and 5 bases at J; junction bases unmatched: 4.

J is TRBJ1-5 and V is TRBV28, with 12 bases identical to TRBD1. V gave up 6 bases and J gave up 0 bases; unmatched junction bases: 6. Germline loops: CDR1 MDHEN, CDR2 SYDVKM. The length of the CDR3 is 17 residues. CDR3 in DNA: TGTGCCAGCAGCGGGACAGGGGGCGGAATTAGCAATCAGCCCCAGCATTTT. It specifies CASSGTGGGISNQPQHF.

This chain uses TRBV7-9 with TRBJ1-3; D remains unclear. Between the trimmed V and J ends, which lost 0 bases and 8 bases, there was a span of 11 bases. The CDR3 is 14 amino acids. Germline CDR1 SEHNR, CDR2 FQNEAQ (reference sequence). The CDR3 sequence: CASSLANGVYTIYF. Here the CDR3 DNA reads TGTGCCAGCAGCTTAGCGAACGGGGTATACACCATATATTTT. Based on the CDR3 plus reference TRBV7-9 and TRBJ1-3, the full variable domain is DTGVSQNPRHKITKRGQNVTFRCDPISEHNRLYWYRQTLGQGPEFLTYFQNEAQLEKSRLLSDRFSAERPKGSFSTLEIQRTEQGDSAMYLCASSLANGVYTIYFGEGSWLTVV.

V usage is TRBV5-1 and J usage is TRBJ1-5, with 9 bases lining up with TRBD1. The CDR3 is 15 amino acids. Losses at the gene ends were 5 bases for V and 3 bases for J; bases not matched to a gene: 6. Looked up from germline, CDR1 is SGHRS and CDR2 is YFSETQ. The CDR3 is CASRKGQGTNQPQHF. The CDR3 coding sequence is TGCGCCAGCAGGAAGGGACAGGGCACCAATCAGCCCCAGCATTTT.